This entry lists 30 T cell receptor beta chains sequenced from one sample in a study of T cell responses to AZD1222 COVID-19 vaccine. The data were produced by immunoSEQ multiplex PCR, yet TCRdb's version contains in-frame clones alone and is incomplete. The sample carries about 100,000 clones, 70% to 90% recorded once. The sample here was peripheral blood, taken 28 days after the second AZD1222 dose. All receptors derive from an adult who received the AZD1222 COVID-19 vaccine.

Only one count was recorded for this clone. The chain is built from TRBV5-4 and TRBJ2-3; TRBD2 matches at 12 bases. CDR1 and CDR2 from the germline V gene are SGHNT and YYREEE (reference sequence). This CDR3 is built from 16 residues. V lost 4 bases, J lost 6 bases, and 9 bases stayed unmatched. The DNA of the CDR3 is TGTGCCAGCAGCCCTAGCGGGGGGGCGCTCGGTGATACGCAGTATTTT. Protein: CASSPSGGALGDTQYF.

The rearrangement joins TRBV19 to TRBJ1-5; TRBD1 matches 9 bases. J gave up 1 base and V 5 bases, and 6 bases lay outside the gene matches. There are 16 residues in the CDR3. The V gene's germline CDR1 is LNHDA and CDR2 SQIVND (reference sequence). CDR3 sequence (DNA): TGTGCCAGTAGTTTACAGGGGGCATCGAGCAATCAGCCCCAGCATTTT. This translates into CASSLQGASSNQPQHF.

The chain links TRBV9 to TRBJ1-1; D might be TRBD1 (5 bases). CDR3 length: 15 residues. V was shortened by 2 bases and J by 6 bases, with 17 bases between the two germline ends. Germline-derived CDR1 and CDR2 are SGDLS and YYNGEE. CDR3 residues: CASSVDDGTDPEAFF. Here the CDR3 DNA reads TGTGCCAGCAGCGTCGATGACGGGACCGACCCTGAAGCTTTCTTT.

CDR3 nucleotide sequence: TGTGCCAGTAGTCTCCAGGGGGACGATCAGCCCCAGCATTTT. This encodes CASSLQGDDQPQHF. The genes are TRBV19 and TRBJ1-5, with 7 bases identical to TRBD1. The J segment lost 5 bases and the V segment lost 5 bases, leaving 6 bases of the junction unmatched. CDR1 is LNHDA and CDR2 is SQIVND in the germline V gene (reference sequence). This CDR3 has 14 amino acids.

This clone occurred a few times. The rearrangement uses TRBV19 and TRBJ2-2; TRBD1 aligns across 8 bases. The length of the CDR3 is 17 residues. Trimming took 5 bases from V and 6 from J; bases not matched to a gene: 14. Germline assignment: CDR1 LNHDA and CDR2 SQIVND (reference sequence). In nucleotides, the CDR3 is TGTGCCAGTAGTGCCGAGAGCGGACAGGGCTTCGCCGGGGAGCTGTTTTTT. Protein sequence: CASSAESGQGFAGELFF.

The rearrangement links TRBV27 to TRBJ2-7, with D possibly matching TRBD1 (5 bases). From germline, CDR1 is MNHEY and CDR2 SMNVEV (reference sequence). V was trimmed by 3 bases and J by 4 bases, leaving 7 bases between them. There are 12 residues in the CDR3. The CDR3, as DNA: TGTGCCAGCAGTTTTCCAGGGTACGAGCAGTACTTC. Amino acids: CASSFPGYEQYF.

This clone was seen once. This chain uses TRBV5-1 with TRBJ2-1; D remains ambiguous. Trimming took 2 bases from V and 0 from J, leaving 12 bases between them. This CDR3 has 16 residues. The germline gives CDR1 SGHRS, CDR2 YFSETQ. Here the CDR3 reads CASSFMGQSSYNEQFF. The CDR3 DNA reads TGCGCCAGCAGCTTCATGGGCCAGAGCTCCTACAATGAGCAGTTCTTC.

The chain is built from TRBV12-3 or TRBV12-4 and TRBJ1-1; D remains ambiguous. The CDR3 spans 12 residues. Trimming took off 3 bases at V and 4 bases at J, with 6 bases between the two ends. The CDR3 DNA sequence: TGTGCCAGCAGTTTGGCTCCCACTGAAGCTTTCTTT. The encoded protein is CASSLAPTEAFF.

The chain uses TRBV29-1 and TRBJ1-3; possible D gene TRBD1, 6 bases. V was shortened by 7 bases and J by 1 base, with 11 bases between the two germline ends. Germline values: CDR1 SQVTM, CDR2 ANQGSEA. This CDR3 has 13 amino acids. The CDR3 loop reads CSAGTGSGNTIYF. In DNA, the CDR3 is TGCAGCGCCGGTACAGGGTCTGGAAACACCATATATTTT.

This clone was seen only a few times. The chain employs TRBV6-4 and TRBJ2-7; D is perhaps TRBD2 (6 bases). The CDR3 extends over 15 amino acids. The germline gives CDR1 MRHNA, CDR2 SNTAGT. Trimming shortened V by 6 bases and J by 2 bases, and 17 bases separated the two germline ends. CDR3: CASRGRSGSTYEQYF. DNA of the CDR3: TGTGCCAGCAGGGGGAGGTCCGGATCAACCTACGAGCAGTACTTC.

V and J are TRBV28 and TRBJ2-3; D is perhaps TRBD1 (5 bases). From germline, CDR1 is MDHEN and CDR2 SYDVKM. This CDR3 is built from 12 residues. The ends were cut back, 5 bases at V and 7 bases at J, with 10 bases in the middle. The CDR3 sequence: CASSTTVYTQYF. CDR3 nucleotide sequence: TGTGCCAGCAGTACGACAGTCTATACGCAGTATTTT.

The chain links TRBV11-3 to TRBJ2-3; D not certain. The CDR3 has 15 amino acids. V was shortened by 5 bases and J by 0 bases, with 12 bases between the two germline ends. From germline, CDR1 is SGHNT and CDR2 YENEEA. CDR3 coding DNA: TGTGCCAGCAGCCGGAGCAGCCTCAGCACAGATACGCAGTATTTT. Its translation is CASSRSSLSTDTQYF.

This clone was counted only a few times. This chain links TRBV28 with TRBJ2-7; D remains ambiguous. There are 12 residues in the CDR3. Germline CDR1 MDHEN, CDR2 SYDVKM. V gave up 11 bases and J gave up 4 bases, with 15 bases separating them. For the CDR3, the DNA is TGTGCCTCGGCGGCTCAGGTGTACGAGCAGTACTTC. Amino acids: CASAAQVYEQYF.

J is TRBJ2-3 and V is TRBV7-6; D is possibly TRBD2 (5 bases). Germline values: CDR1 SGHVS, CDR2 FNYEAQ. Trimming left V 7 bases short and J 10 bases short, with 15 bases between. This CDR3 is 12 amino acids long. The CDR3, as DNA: TGTGCCAGCACTGGAGGCGCAGAGGCGCAGTATTTT. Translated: CASTGGAEAQYF.

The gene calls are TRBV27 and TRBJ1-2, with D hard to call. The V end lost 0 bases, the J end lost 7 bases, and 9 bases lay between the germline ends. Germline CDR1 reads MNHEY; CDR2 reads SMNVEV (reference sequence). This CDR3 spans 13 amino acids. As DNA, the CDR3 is TGTGCCAGCAGTTTATCTGCGGGGTCTGGCTACACCTTC. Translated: CASSLSAGSGYTF.

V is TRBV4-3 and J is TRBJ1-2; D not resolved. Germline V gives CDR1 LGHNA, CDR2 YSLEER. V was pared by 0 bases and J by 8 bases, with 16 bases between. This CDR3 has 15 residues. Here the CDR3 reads CASSQDAVPLGGYTF. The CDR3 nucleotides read TGCGCCAGCAGCCAAGACGCGGTTCCGTTAGGGGGCTACACCTTC.

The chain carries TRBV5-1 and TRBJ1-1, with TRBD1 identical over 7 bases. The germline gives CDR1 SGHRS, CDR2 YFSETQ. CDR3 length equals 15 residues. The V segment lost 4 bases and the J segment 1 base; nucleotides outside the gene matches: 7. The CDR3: CASSPLGQANTEAFF. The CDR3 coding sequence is TGCGCCAGCAGCCCTCTAGGACAGGCGAACACTGAAGCTTTCTTT.

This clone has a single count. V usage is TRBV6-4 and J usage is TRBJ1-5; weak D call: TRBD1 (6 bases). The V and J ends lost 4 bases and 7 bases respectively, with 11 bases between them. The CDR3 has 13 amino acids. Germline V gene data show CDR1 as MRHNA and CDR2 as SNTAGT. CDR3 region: CASSAERGQPQHF. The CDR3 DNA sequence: TGTGCCAGCAGTGCCGAGAGGGGGCAGCCCCAGCATTTT.

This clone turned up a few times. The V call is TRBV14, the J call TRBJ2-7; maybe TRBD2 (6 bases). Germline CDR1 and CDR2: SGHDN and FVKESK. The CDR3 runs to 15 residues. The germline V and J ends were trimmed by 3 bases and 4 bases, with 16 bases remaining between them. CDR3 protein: CASSHLYGSVYEQYF. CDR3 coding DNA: TGTGCCAGCAGCCACCTCTACGGGAGTGTGTACGAGCAGTACTTC.

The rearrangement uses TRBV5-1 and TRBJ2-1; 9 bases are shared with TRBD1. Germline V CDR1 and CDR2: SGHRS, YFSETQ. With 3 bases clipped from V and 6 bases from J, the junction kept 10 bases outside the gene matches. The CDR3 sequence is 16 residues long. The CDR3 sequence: CASSSEAGQGGNEQFF. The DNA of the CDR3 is TGCGCCAGCAGCTCGGAGGCGGGACAGGGCGGCAATGAGCAGTTCTTC. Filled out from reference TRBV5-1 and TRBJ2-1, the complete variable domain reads KAGVTQTPRYLIKTRGQQVTLSCSPISGHRSVSWYQQTPGQGLQFLFEYFSETQRNKGNFPGRFSGRQFSNSRSEMNVSTLELGDSALYLCASSSEAGQGGNEQFFGPGTRLTVL.

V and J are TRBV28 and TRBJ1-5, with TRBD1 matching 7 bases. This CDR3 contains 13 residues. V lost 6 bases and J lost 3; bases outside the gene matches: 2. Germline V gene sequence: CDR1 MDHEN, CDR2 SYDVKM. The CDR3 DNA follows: TGTGCCAGCAGCACAGGGGACAATCAGCCCCAGCATTTT. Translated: CASSTGDNQPQHF.

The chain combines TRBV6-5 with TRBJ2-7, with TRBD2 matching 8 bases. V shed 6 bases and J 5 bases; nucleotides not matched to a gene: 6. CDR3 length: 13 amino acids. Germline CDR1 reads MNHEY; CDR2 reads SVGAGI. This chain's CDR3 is CASRTGTSHEQYF. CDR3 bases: TGTGCCAGCAGAACCGGGACTAGTCACGAGCAGTACTTC.

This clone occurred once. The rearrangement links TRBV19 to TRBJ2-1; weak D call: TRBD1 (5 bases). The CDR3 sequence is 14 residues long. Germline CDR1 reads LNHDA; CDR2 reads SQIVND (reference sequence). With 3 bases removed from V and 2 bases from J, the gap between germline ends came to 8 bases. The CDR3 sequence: CASSMDTAYNEQFF. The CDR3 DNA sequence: TGTGCCAGTAGTATGGACACTGCCTACAATGAGCAGTTCTTC.

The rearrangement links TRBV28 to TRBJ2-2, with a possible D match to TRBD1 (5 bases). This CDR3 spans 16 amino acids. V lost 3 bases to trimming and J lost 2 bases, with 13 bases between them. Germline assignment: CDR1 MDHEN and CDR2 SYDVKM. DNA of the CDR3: TGTGCCAGCAGTTTGGAGCAGGGCGGCAACACCGGGGAGCTGTTTTTT. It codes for CASSLEQGGNTGELFF.

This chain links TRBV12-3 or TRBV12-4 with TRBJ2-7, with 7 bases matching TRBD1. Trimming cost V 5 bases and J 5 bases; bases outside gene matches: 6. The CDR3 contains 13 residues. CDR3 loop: CASSPQTGHEQYF. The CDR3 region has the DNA TGTGCCAGCAGTCCCCAGACAGGGCACGAGCAGTACTTC.

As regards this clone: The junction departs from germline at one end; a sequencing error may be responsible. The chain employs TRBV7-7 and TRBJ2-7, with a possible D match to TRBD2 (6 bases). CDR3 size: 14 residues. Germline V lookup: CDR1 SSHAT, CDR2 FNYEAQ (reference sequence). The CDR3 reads CASSLDSGSYEQYF. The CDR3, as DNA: TGTGCTAGCAGCTTAGATAGCGGCTCCTACGAGCAGTACTTC.

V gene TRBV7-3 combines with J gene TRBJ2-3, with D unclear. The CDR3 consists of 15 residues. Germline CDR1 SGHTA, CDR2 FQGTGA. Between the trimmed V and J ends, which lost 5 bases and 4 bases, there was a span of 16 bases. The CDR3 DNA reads TGTGCCAGCAGCCGACTGCCCCAACCCCCAGATACGCAGTATTTT. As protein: CASSRLPQPPDTQYF.

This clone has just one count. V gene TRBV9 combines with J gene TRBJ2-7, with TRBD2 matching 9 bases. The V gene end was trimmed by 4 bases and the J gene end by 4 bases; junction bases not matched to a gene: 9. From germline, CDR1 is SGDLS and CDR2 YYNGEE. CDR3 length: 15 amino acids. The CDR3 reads CASSPGGTSRYEQYF. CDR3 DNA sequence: TGTGCCAGCAGCCCCGGGGGGACTAGCAGATACGAGCAGTACTTC.

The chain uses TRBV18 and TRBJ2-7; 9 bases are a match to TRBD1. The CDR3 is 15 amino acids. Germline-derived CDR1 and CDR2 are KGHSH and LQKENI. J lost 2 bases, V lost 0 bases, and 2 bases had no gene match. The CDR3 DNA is TGTGCCAGCTCACCACCCGGGACAGGGACCTACGAGCAGTACTTC. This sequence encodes CASSPPGTGTYEQYF.

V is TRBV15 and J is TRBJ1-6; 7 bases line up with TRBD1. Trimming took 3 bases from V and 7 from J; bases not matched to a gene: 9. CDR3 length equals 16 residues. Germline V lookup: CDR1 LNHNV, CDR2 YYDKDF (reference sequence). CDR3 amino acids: CATSSLVQGGNSPLHF. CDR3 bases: TGTGCCACCAGCAGCCTCGTCCAGGGGGGAAATTCACCCCTCCACTTT.